These 10 T cell receptor beta chains were all obtained from the same sample, sequenced in a study of blood T cell repertoires in COVID-19. The assay was immunoSEQ multiplex PCR, and TCRdb's table has in-frame clones only and misses some. The data show around 180,000 clones, about 88% seen once. The sample taken for sequencing was peripheral blood. The receptor source for this set is a man aged 65-85 years with active or convalescent COVID-19.

The chain recombines TRBV18 with TRBJ2-3; 8 bases are shared with TRBD2. CDR1 KGHSH and CDR2 LQKENI come from the germline V gene. The V segment lost 3 bases and the J segment 2 bases; nucleotides outside the gene matches: 10. The CDR3 covers 17 residues. CDR3 sequence: CASSPFLAGGATDTQYF. CDR3 nucleotides: TGTGCCAGCTCACCGTTCCTTGCGGGGGGCGCCACAGATACGCAGTATTTT. Combining the CDR3 with reference TRBV18 and TRBJ2-3 gives the whole variable domain NAGVMQNPRHLVRRRGQEARLRCSPMKGHSHVYWYRQLPEEGLKFMVYLQKENIIDESGMPKERFSAEFPKEGPSILRIQQVVRGDSAAYFCASSPFLAGGATDTQYFGPGTRLTVL.

The chain joins TRBV11-2 to TRBJ2-3; 7 nucleotides align to TRBD2. The germline gives CDR1 SGHAT, CDR2 FQNNGV. J lost 5 bases, V lost 8 bases, and 7 bases had no gene match. CDR3 size: 13 residues. CDR3 residues: CASARGEGDTQYF. CDR3 nucleotides: TGTGCCAGCGCACGCGGGGAGGGAGATACGCAGTATTTT.

The V gene is TRBV28, the J gene TRBJ2-2; TRBD1 is a possible D gene (6 bases). Germline loops: CDR1 MDHEN, CDR2 SYDVKM. CDR3 length: 15 amino acids. V was pared by 1 base and J by 5 bases, with 11 bases between. The CDR3 region has the DNA TGTGCCAGCAGTTTATCGGACAGTTGGACCGGGGAGCTGTTTTTT. It encodes CASSLSDSWTGELFF.

This chain connects TRBV5-6 to TRBJ2-5, with 10 bases matching TRBD2. The V segment lost 4 bases and the J segment 5 bases; nucleotides outside the gene matches: 17. Germline CDR1 reads SGHDT; CDR2 reads YYEEEE. This CDR3 has 18 amino acids. The CDR3: CASSLSPLLAGRSETQYF. Here the CDR3 DNA reads TGTGCCAGCAGCCTTAGCCCTTTACTAGCGGGAAGATCGGAGACCCAGTACTTC.

The chain combines TRBV6-1 with TRBJ1-4; 7 nucleotides align to TRBD1. V shed 4 bases and J 5 bases; nucleotides not matched to a gene: 4. The CDR3 has 14 residues. CDR1 is MNHNS, CDR2 SASEGT, per germline. Here the CDR3 reads CASSARGRNEKLFF. The CDR3 nucleotides are TGTGCCAGCAGTGCGAGGGGGCGGAATGAAAAACTGTTTTTT.

CDR3 bases: TGTTTCCACCCCCCTCTAGCGGGAACGCTCGCTGACACCGGGGAGCTGTTTTTT. It specifies CFHPPLAGTLADTGELFF. This chain links TRBV9 with TRBJ2-2, with 9 bases that match TRBD2. The germline gives CDR1 SGDLS, CDR2 YYNGEE. This CDR3 has 18 amino acids.

The V call is TRBV2, the J call TRBJ1-2; D is uncertain. CDR1 is SNHLY and CDR2 is FYNNEI in the germline V gene. Trimming stripped 6 bases from V and 3 bases from J, with 20 bases between. The CDR3 spans 16 residues. This CDR3 reads CASSRWGGIADYGYTF. CDR3 sequence (DNA): TGTGCCAGCAGCCGATGGGGTGGGATAGCGGACTATGGCTACACCTTC.

This clone has just a few counts. J is TRBJ2-1 and V is TRBV29-1; 8 positions match TRBD1. The germline V gene encodes CDR1 SQVTM and CDR2 ANQGSEA. J was trimmed by 6 bases and V by 4 bases; bases with no gene match: 5. This CDR3 has 13 residues. The CDR3 spells CSVVGGQVNEQFF. The CDR3 DNA sequence: TGCAGCGTTGTGGGGGGACAGGTCAATGAGCAGTTCTTC.

The chain is built from TRBV15 and TRBJ1-2, with 9 positions matching TRBD1. This CDR3 spans 15 amino acids. Per the germline V gene, CDR1 is LNHNV and CDR2 is YYDKDF (reference sequence). Trimming removed 3 bases from V and 4 bases from J; junction bases left unmatched: 6. This chain's CDR3 is CATSRGTGLRYGYTF. The CDR3 DNA follows: TGTGCCACCAGCAGGGGGACAGGGCTGCGCTATGGCTACACCTTC.

The chain joins TRBV19 to TRBJ2-7, with D possibly being TRBD2 (6 bases). Germline V gene data show CDR1 as LNHDA and CDR2 as SQIVND (reference sequence). The CDR3 runs 13 residues. V gave up 5 bases and J gave up 7 bases, with 15 bases separating them. The CDR3 loop is CASSPQIRGEQYF. The CDR3 region has the DNA TGTGCCAGTAGTCCCCAAATTCGGGGGGAGCAGTACTTC.